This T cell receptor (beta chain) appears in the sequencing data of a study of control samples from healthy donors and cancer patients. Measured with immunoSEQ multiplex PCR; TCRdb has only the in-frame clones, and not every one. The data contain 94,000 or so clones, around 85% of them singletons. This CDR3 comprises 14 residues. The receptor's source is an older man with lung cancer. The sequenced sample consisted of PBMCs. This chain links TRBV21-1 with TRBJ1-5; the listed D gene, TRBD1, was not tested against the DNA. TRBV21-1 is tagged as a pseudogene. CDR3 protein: CASTPPYRGQPQHF. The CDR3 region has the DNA TGTGCCAGCACTCCTCCCTACAGGGGCCAGCCCCAGCATTTT.